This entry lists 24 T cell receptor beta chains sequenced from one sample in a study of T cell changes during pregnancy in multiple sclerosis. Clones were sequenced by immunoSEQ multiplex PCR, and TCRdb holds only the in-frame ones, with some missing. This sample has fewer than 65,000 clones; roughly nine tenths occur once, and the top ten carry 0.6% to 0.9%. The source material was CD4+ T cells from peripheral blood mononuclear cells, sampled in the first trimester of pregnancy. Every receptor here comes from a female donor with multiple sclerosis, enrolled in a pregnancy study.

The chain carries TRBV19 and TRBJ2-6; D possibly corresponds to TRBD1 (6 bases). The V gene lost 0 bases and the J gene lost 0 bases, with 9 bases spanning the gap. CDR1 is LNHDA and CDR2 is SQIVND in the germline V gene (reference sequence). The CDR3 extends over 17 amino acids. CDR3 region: CASSIDRGYSGANVLTF. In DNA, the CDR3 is TGTGCCAGTAGTATAGATAGGGGGTACTCTGGGGCCAACGTCCTGACTTTC. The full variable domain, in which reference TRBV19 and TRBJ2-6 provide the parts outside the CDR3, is DGGITQSPKYLFRKEGQNVTLSCEQNLNHDAMYWYRQDPGQGLRLIYYSQIVNDFQKGDIAEGYSVSREKKESFPLTVTSAQKNPTAFYLCASSIDRGYSGANVLTFGAGSRLTVL.

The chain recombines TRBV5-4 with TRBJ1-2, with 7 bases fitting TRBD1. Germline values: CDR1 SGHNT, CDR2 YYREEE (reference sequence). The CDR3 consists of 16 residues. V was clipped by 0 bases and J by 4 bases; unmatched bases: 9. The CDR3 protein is CASSLGSQGESYGYTF. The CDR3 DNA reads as TGTGCCAGCAGCTTGGGGTCTCAGGGGGAGAGCTATGGCTACACCTTC.

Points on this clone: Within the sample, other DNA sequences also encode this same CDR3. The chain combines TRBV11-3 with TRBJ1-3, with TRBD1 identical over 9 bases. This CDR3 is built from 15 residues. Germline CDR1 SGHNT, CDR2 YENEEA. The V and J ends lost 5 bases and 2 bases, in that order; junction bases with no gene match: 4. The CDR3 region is CASSPGQGPGNTIYF. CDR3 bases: TGTGCCAGCAGCCCGGGACAGGGCCCTGGAAACACCATATATTTT.

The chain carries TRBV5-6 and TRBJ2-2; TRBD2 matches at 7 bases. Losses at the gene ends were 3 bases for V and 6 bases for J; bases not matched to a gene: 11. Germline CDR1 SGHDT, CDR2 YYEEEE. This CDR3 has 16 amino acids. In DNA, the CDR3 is TGTGCCAGCAGCTGGACTAGGGCTGAGGAGGCCGGGGAGCTGTTTTTT. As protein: CASSWTRAEEAGELFF.

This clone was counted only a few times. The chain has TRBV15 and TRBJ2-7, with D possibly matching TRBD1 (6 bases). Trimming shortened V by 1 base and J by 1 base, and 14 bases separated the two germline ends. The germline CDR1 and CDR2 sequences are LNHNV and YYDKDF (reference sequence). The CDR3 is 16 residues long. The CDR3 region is CATSRGLGQGSYEQYF. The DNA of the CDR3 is TGTGCCACCAGCAGAGGACTGGGACAAGGTTCCTACGAGCAGTACTTC.

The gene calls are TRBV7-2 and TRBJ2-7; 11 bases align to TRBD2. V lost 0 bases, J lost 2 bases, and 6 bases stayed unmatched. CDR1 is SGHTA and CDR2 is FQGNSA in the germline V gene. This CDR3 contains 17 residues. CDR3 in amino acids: CASSLAASGGTAYEQYF. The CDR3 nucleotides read TGTGCCAGCAGCTTAGCTGCTAGCGGGGGGACTGCCTACGAGCAGTACTTC. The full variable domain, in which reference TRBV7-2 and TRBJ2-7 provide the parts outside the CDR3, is GAGVSQSPSNKVTEKGKDVELRCDPISGHTALYWYRQSLGQGLEFLIYFQGNSAPDKSGLPSDRFSAERTGGSVSTLTIQRTQQEDSAVYLCASSLAASGGTAYEQYFGPGTRLTVT.

CDR3 in amino acids: CAWSPLGSGGYTF. In DNA form, the CDR3 reads TGTGCCTGGAGTCCCCTGGGCTCGGGGGGCTACACCTTC. This chain links TRBV30 with TRBJ1-2; D is undetermined. Trimming left V 2 bases short and J 8 bases short, with 15 bases between. The germline CDR1 and CDR2 sequences are GTSNPN and SVGIG (reference sequence). CDR3 length equals 13 residues.

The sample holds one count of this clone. CDR3 DNA sequence: TGTGCCAGCAGCTTTTACCCCGGGGGGGCCGCAGATACGCAGTATTTT. Translating it yields CASSFYPGGAADTQYF. The genes are TRBV7-3 and TRBJ2-3; 8 bases match TRBD2. The length of the CDR3 is 16 residues. Trimming took 3 bases from V and 4 from J; bases not matched to a gene: 9. Germline lookup yields CDR1 SGHTA and CDR2 FQGTGA. Combining the CDR3 with reference TRBV7-3 and TRBJ2-3 gives the whole variable domain GAGVSQTPSNKVTEKGKYVELRCDPISGHTALYWYRQSLGQGPEFLIYFQGTGAADDSGLPNDRFFAVRPEGSVSTLKIQRTERGDSAVYLCASSFYPGGAADTQYFGPGTRLTVL.

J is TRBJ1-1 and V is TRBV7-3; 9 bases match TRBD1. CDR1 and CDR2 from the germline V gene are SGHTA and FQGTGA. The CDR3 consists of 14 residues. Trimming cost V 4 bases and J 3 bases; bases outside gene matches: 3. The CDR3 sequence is CASSYRQGDTEAFF. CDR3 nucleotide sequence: TGTGCCAGCAGCTACAGACAGGGGGACACTGAAGCTTTCTTT.

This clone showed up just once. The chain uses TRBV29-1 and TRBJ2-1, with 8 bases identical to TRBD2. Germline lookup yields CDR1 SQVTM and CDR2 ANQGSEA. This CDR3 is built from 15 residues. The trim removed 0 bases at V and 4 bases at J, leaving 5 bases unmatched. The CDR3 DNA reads TGCAGCGTTGAAGAAGCGGGGGCCTATTACAATGAGCAGTTCTTC. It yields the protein CSVEEAGAYYNEQFF.

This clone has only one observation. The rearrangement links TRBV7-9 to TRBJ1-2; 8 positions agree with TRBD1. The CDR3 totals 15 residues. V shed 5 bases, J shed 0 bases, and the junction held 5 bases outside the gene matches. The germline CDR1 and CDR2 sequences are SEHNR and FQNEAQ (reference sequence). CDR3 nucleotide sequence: TGTGCCAGCAGCCCCTGGGACAGGACTAACTATGGCTACACCTTC. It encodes CASSPWDRTNYGYTF.

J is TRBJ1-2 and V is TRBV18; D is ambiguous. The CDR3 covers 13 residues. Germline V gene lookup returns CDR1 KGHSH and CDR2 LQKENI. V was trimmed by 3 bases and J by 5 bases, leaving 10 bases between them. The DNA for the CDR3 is TGTGCCAGCTCACCCTACGTATATTATGGCTACACCTTC. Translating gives CASSPYVYYGYTF. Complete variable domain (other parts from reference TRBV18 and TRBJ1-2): NAGVMQNPRHLVRRRGQEARLRCSPMKGHSHVYWYRQLPEEGLKFMVYLQKENIIDESGMPKERFSAEFPKEGPSILRIQQVVRGDSAAYFCASSPYVYYGYTFGSGTRLTVV.

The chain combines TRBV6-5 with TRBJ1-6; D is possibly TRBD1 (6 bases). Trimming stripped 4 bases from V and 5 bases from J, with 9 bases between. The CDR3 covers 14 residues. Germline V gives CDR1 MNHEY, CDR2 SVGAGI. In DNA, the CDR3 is TGTGCCAGCAGTTCGGGACAAAATAATTCACCCCTCCACTTT. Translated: CASSSGQNNSPLHF.

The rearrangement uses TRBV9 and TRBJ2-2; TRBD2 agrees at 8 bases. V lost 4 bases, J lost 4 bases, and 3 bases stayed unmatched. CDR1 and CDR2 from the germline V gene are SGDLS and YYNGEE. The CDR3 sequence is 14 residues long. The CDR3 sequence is CASSTGTSTGELFF. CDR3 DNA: TGTGCCAGCAGCACCGGGACTAGCACCGGGGAGCTGTTTTTT.

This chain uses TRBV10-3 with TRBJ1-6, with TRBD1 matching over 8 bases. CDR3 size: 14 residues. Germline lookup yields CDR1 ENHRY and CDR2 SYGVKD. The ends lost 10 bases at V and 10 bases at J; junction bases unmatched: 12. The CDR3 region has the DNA TGTGCCACAGAACTCGGACAGGGCAACTCACCCCTCCACTTT. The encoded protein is CATELGQGNSPLHF.

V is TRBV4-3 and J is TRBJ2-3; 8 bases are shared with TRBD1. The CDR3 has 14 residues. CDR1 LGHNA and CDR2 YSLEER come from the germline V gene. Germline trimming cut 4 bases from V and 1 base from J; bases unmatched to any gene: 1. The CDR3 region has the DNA TGCGCCAGCAGCCCAGGGGGCGGCACAGATACGCAGTATTTT. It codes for CASSPGGGTDTQYF.

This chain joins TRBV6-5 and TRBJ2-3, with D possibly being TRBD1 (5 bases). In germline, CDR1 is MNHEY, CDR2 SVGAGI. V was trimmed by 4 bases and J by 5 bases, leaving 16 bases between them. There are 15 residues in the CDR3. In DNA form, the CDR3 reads TGTGCCAGCAGTTTCCTAGGGGAACCTAAAGATACGCAGTATTTT. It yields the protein CASSFLGEPKDTQYF.

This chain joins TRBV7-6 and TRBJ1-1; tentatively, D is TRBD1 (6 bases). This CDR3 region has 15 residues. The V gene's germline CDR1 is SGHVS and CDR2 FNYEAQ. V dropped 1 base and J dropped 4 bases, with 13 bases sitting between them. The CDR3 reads CASSLGQGIVTEAFF. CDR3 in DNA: TGTGCCAGCAGCTTAGGCCAGGGGATTGTCACTGAAGCTTTCTTT.

The CDR3 spells CASSPGQGAFDEQYF. The CDR3 bases are TGTGCCAGCAGCCCGGGACAGGGGGCTTTCGACGAGCAGTACTTC. This rearrangement joins TRBV7-3 to TRBJ2-7, with TRBD1 matching over 12 bases. The CDR3 has 15 amino acids. The V and J ends lost 5 bases and 5 bases, in that order; junction bases with no gene match: 7. The germline V gene encodes CDR1 SGHTA and CDR2 FQGTGA. The full variable domain, with the rest looked up from reference TRBV7-3 and TRBJ2-7, is GAGVSQTPSNKVTEKGKYVELRCDPISGHTALYWYRQSLGQGPEFLIYFQGTGAADDSGLPNDRFFAVRPEGSVSTLKIQRTERGDSAVYLCASSPGQGAFDEQYFGPGTRLTVT.

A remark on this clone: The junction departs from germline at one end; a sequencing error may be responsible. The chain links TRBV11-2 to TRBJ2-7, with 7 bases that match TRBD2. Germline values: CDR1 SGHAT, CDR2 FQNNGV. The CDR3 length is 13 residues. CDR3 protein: CASSFPLGGTLFF. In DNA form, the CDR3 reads TGTGCCAGCAGCTTTCCCTTGGGAGGGACGCTTTTCTTC.

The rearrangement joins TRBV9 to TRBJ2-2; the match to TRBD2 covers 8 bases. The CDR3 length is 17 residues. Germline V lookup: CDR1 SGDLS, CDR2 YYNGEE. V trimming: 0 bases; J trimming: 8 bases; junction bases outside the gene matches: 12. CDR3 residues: CASSVDPRGASGGELFF. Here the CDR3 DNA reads TGTGCCAGCAGCGTAGACCCGCGGGGGGCCTCGGGAGGGGAGCTGTTTTTT.

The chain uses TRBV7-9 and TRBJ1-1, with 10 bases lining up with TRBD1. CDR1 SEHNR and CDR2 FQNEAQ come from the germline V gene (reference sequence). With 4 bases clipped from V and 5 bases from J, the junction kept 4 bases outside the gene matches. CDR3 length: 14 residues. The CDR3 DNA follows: TGTGCCAGCAGCTCGGGGACAGGGGAGACTGAAGCTTTCTTT. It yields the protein CASSSGTGETEAFF. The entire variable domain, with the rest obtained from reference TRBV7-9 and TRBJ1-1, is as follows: DTGVSQNPRHKITKRGQNVTFRCDPISEHNRLYWYRQTLGQGPEFLTYFQNEAQLEKSRLLSDRFSAERPKGSFSTLEIQRTEQGDSAMYLCASSSGTGETEAFFGQGTRLTVV.

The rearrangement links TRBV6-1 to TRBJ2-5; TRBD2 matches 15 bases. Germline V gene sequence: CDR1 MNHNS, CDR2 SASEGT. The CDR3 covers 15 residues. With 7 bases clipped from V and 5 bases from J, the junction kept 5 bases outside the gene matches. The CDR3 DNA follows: TGTGCCAGCATTGGACTAGCGGGGGGGCCGGAGACCCAGTACTTC. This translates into CASIGLAGGPETQYF.

CDR3 sequence: CASSFGGAGSYNEQFF. The CDR3 coding sequence is TGTGCCAGCAGTTTCGGGGGGGCCGGTTCCTACAATGAGCAGTTCTTC. The chain employs TRBV6-4 and TRBJ2-1; 8 positions agree with TRBD2. This CDR3 region has 16 residues. CDR1 is MRHNA, CDR2 SNTAGT, per germline. Unmatched junction bases numbered 7, after V lost 5 bases and J lost 1 base.